The 4 T cell receptor beta chains below all came from one sample that was sequenced in a study of blood T cells in healthy people across ages. Using a J-beta primer mix together with a sample-barcoded 5' primer, a second PCR was run for roughly 6 to 11 cycles. MiXCR, applied by TCRdb to the 5' RACE reads, yields one record per CDR3 protein. Of approximately 1,000,000 distinct CDR3 sequences listed, 40% to 50% were seen once; the top ten hold approximately 17%. The sample consisted of blood. The origin of the receptors is a woman in her sixties or seventies in good health.

The rearrangement links TRBV25-1 to TRBJ2-7; a possible D gene is TRBD1 (6 bases). Trimming pared 4 bases from V and 5 bases from J, leaving 21 bases between. Germline V gene lookup returns CDR1 MGHDK and CDR2 SYGVNS. The CDR3 extends over 16 amino acids. The CDR3 reads CASSAAGTPKPDEQYF. In DNA form, the CDR3 reads TGTGCCAGCAGTGCAGCCGGGACACCGAAACCCGACGAGCAGTACTTC.

This clonotype has more than one count but fewer than ten. V gene TRBV5-1 combines with J gene TRBJ2-1; unclear D gene. The CDR3 contains 14 residues. The V gene lost 0 bases and the J gene lost 7 bases, with 11 bases spanning the gap. Germline CDR1 is SGHRS and CDR2 is YFSETQ. CDR3 nucleotides: TGCGCCAGCAGCTTGGAGTCTAGTATTAATGAGCAGTTCTTC. Its translation: CASSLESSINEQFF.

The chain couples TRBV6-5 to TRBJ2-5; D ambiguous. V lost 0 bases and J 1 base, leaving 9 bases between the germline ends. Germline assignment: CDR1 MNHEY and CDR2 SVGAGI. This CDR3 region has 15 residues. The CDR3 loop is CASSYSARPQETQYF. The CDR3 DNA is TGTGCCAGCAGTTACTCGGCAAGGCCCCAAGAGACCCAGTACTTC.

The rearrangement joins TRBV7-8 to TRBJ2-7; TRBD1 matches 7 bases. The CDR3 spans 17 residues. V dropped 3 bases and J dropped 5; count of bases not matched to a gene: 16. Per the germline V gene, CDR1 is SGHVS and CDR2 is FQNEAQ. The CDR3, as DNA: TGTGCCAGCAGCTTCAACCGGAAGGGACAGAATTCCCACGAGCAGTACTTC. It encodes CASSFNRKGQNSHEQYF.